This passage covers 14 T cell receptor beta chains from one sample sequenced in a study of blood T cell repertoires in COVID-19. TCRdb's table, derived via immunoSEQ multiplex PCR, lists solely in-frame clones and lacks some. The top ten hold 0.85% to 0.9% of the sample, which has about 260,000 clones, approximately 90% seen once. The material sequenced was PBMCs or T cells enriched from blood (not recorded which). The receptors here all came from a man aged 50 to 60 who had been exposed to COVID-19.

This rearrangement joins TRBV28 to TRBJ1-2, with 7 bases identical to TRBD1. Unmatched junction bases numbered 16, after V lost 5 bases and J lost 7 bases. CDR1 and CDR2 (germline): MDHEN, SYDVKM. This CDR3 has 16 residues. The CDR3 DNA follows: TGTGCCAGCAGTGGGACAGCGACGGGGCTATTGGGTGGCTACACCTTC. Amino acid sequence: CASSGTATGLLGGYTF.

This rearrangement joins TRBV27 to TRBJ2-3; 15 bases are a match to TRBD2. The V gene end was trimmed by 3 bases and the J gene end by 8 bases; junction bases not matched to a gene: 3. The CDR3 contains 15 residues. The germline CDR1 and CDR2 sequences are MNHEY and SMNVEV (reference sequence). The DNA for the CDR3 is TGTGCCAGCAGTTTCAGGACTAGCGGGAGGGGTACGCAGTATTTT. Translating it yields CASSFRTSGRGTQYF.

This chain connects TRBV24-1 to TRBJ1-5; D possibly corresponds to TRBD1 (5 bases). This CDR3 contains 14 residues. The V end was cut by 5 bases, the J end by 1 base, with 8 bases between. Per the germline V gene, CDR1 is KGHDR and CDR2 is SFDVKD. The CDR3 spells CATSGRTSNQPQHF. In DNA, the CDR3 is TGTGCCACCAGTGGTCGGACAAGCAATCAGCCCCAGCATTTT.

This sequence joins TRBV10-3 and TRBJ2-3; D remains ambiguous. This CDR3 region has 12 residues. Trimming removed 3 bases from V and 6 bases from J, with 7 bases in between. Germline loops: CDR1 ENHRY, CDR2 SYGVKD. The CDR3 loop reads CAISENRDTQYF. CDR3 bases: TGTGCCATCAGTGAAAACCGGGATACGCAGTATTTT.

CDR3 protein: CASSYSGQAQETQYF. CDR3 in DNA: TGTGCCAGCAGTTACTCAGGCCAGGCCCAAGAGACCCAGTACTTC. The chain carries TRBV6-6 and TRBJ2-5; D is unclear. The CDR3 consists of 15 residues. Trimming left V 0 bases short and J 1 base short, with 9 bases between. The V gene's germline CDR1 is MNHNY and CDR2 SVGAGI (reference sequence).

V and J are TRBV9 and TRBJ1-2; 10 bases fit TRBD1. V shed 2 bases and J 10 bases; nucleotides not matched to a gene: 11. The CDR3 totals 15 residues. CDR1 and CDR2 (germline): SGDLS, YYNGEE. The CDR3 loop is CASSVDRGLGVDYTF. The DNA for the CDR3 is TGTGCCAGCAGCGTGGACAGGGGGTTGGGAGTCGACTACACCTTC.

This rearrangement joins TRBV7-9 to TRBJ2-3, with TRBD2 identical over 14 bases. Germline V gene lookup returns CDR1 SEHNR and CDR2 FQNEAQ (reference sequence). Unmatched junction bases numbered 5, after V lost 0 bases and J lost 3 bases. The CDR3 length is 18 residues. The CDR3 is CASSLAPGTSGSTDTQYF. CDR3 in DNA: TGTGCCAGCAGCTTAGCTCCAGGGACTAGCGGGAGTACAGATACGCAGTATTTT. Full variable domain (remainder filled in from reference TRBV7-9 and TRBJ2-3): DTGVSQNPRHKITKRGQNVTFRCDPISEHNRLYWYRQTLGQGPEFLTYFQNEAQLEKSRLLSDRFSAERPKGSFSTLEIQRTEQGDSAMYLCASSLAPGTSGSTDTQYFGPGTRLTVL.

This chain connects TRBV9 to TRBJ2-3; 10 bases line up with TRBD2. J gave up 3 bases and V 6 bases, and 13 bases lay outside the gene matches. The CDR3 spans 17 residues. Germline CDR1 is SGDLS and CDR2 is YYNGEE. DNA of the CDR3: TGTGCCAGCACCGGGCTAGCGGGAGTTGTTGGTACAGATACGCAGTATTTT. This gives the protein CASTGLAGVVGTDTQYF.

This chain links TRBV11-2 with TRBJ1-4; 11 nucleotides align to TRBD1. Germline CDR1 is SGHAT and CDR2 is FQNNGV. The junction had 6 bases not matched to a gene; V was cut back by 6 bases and J by 12 bases. This CDR3 region has 13 residues. The CDR3 DNA sequence: TGTGCCAGCAGTCGGGACAGGGGGGAGGAACTGTTTTTT. Translation gives CASSRDRGEELFF.

The chain joins TRBV2 to TRBJ1-5; D not resolved. Looked up from germline, CDR1 is SNHLY and CDR2 is FYNNEI. V was shortened by 5 bases and J by 4 bases, with 3 bases between the two germline ends. The CDR3 loop spans 11 amino acids. The CDR3 bases are TGTGCCAGCAGTCTAAATCAGCCCCAGCATTTT. Translating it yields CASSLNQPQHF.

J is TRBJ2-7 and V is TRBV7-9, with 8 bases fitting TRBD1. The CDR3 loop spans 16 amino acids. V trimming: 5 bases; J trimming: 4 bases; junction bases outside the gene matches: 13. The germline CDR1 and CDR2 sequences are SEHNR and FQNEAQ (reference sequence). CDR3 amino acids: CASSSRDRIPDYEQYF. The CDR3 bases are TGTGCCAGCAGCAGCCGGGACAGGATTCCTGATTACGAGCAGTACTTC.

This CDR3 is CASSFHRVNEKLFF. As DNA, the CDR3 is TGTGCCAGCAGTTTTCATCGGGTGAATGAAAAACTGTTTTTT. The chain has TRBV28 and TRBJ1-4; D is ambiguous. Germline loops: CDR1 MDHEN, CDR2 SYDVKM. This CDR3 contains 14 residues. V was shortened by 3 bases and J by 5 bases, with 10 bases between the two germline ends.

This clone was detected a few times. This chain uses TRBV9 with TRBJ2-1; TRBD1 matches 8 bases. This CDR3 contains 16 residues. Germline assignment: CDR1 SGDLS and CDR2 YYNGEE. V dropped 4 bases and J dropped 4; count of bases not matched to a gene: 10. The CDR3 DNA reads TGTGCCAGCAGCTCCTTGAAGGGACAGGATTACAATGAGCAGTTCTTC. It encodes CASSSLKGQDYNEQFF.

This rearrangement joins TRBV11-2 to TRBJ2-1, with 9 bases matching TRBD1. Germline V gene lookup returns CDR1 SGHAT and CDR2 FQNNGV. This CDR3 comprises 19 residues. J lost 4 bases, V lost 5 bases, and 18 bases had no gene match. CDR3 coding DNA: TGTGCCAGCAGCACCCCCGTGGGTGAGGACAGGGGCCGGTACAATGAGCAGTTCTTC. It encodes CASSTPVGEDRGRYNEQFF. Full variable domain (outside the CDR3, taken from reference TRBV11-2 and TRBJ2-1): EAGVAQSPRYKIIEKRQSVAFWCNPISGHATLYWYQQILGQGPKLLIQFQNNGVVDDSQLPKDRFSAERLKGVDSTLKIQPAKLEDSAVYLCASSTPVGEDRGRYNEQFFGPGTRLTVL.